The 20 T cell receptor beta chains below come from one sample, sequenced in a study of patients and donors after allogeneic stem cell transplantation. TCRdb fed the RT-PCR reads into MiXCR, producing one record per CDR3 protein. The data contain 410,000 or so distinct CDR3 sequences, 15% to 20% of them singletons. Sequenced: blood, either unsorted or a sorted T cell fraction (not recorded which). These TCRs come from a human donor who was either an allogeneic HSCT recipient or a stem cell or donor lymphocyte infusion donor (not recorded which). It is not recorded whose cells these are; they may come from a transplant donor.

A few counts support this clonotype. The gene calls are TRBV6-2 or TRBV6-3 and TRBJ2-7; TRBD2 might be the D (5 bases). Trimming left V 2 bases short and J 2 bases short, with 10 bases between. The germline CDR1 and CDR2 sequences are MNHEY and SVGEGT. The CDR3 contains 14 residues. In nucleotides, the CDR3 is TGTGCCAGCAGTTACCGAGGGCCGCCCTACGAGCAGTACTTC. This sequence encodes CASSYRGPPYEQYF.

This clonotype came up a few times. V gene TRBV12-3 or TRBV12-4 combines with J gene TRBJ1-1; D uncertain. The CDR3 is made up of 14 amino acids. V shed 3 bases and J shed 1 base, with 9 bases lying between them. The CDR3 loop reads CASSFFVSNTEAFF. In nucleotides, the CDR3 is TGTGCCAGCAGTTTCTTTGTCTCGAACACTGAAGCTTTCTTT.

This sequence joins TRBV5-4 and TRBJ2-7; TRBD2 might be the D (5 bases). Germline CDR1 SGHNT, CDR2 YYREEE (reference sequence). The CDR3 runs to 16 residues. V was cut by 0 bases and J by 2 bases, with 15 bases left in between. The CDR3 sequence: CASSLERTLVPYEQYF. The CDR3 nucleotides read TGTGCCAGCAGCTTGGAAAGGACTCTCGTCCCCTACGAGCAGTACTTC.

This clonotype was detected a few times. For the CDR3, the DNA is TGTGCCAGCAGTTTAGGACACCGCAATCAGCCCCAGCATTTT. Translation: CASSLGHRNQPQHF. This sequence joins TRBV12-3 or TRBV12-4 and TRBJ1-5; D is unclear. Trimming pared 1 base from V and 2 bases from J, leaving 6 bases between. This CDR3 comprises 14 residues.

This clonotype has a count of ten or more. The chain uses TRBV20-1 and TRBJ2-7; D ambiguous. Germline CDR1 is DFQATT and CDR2 is SNEGSKA (reference sequence). V was cut by 2 bases and J by 6 bases, with 17 bases left in between. CDR3 length: 14 residues. Here the CDR3 reads CSARSDTAASEQYF. The DNA of the CDR3 is TGCAGTGCTAGATCCGACACCGCCGCTAGCGAGCAGTACTTC.

This clonotype has a count of ten or more. The rearrangement joins TRBV5-1 to TRBJ2-1; D is possibly TRBD1 (6 bases). Germline V gene data show CDR1 as SGHRS and CDR2 as YFSETQ. The CDR3 loop spans 15 amino acids. Trimming cost V 0 bases and J 0 bases, with 7 bases left between them. CDR3 region: CASSLEDSSYNEQFF. In DNA form, the CDR3 reads TGCGCCAGCAGCTTGGAGGACAGCTCCTACAATGAGCAGTTCTTC.

There are a few counts of this clonotype. DNA of the CDR3: TGTGCCACCAGTGATTCGAGGACTAGAGAGACCCAGTACTTC. This gives the protein CATSDSRTRETQYF. The chain is built from TRBV24-1 and TRBJ2-5, with 7 positions matching TRBD2. With V trimmed by 2 bases and J by 4 bases, 3 bases remained unmatched. Germline assignment: CDR1 KGHDR and CDR2 SFDVKD. The CDR3 has 14 amino acids.

The CDR3 DNA is TGTGCCAGCAGCGTATCAGCGGGGGGGCATGAGACCCAGTACTTC. Amino acid sequence: CASSVSAGGHETQYF. V is TRBV9 and J is TRBJ2-5; TRBD2 agrees at 10 bases. Per germline, CDR1 SGDLS and CDR2 YYNGEE. V shed 1 base, J shed 5 bases, and the junction held 5 bases outside the gene matches. The CDR3 has 15 residues.

J is TRBJ2-1 and V is TRBV3-1; no reliable D call. V shed 3 bases and J shed 9 bases, with 12 bases lying between them. The CDR3 runs to 13 residues. Germline V gene sequence: CDR1 LGHDT, CDR2 YNNKEL (reference sequence). As DNA, the CDR3 is TGTGCCAGCAGCCAGTTAGTTACCCCTGAGCAGTTCTTC. It yields the protein CASSQLVTPEQFF.

This clonotype was recorded a few times. The J gene is TRBJ1-6, the V gene TRBV15; D is unclear. The CDR3 contains 12 residues. Trimming shortened V by 0 bases and J by 11 bases, and 5 bases separated the two germline ends. Germline V gene data show CDR1 as LNHNV and CDR2 as YYDKDF (reference sequence). CDR3 DNA: TGTGCCACCAGCAGAGATCAAACACCCCTCCACTTT. Translation gives CATSRDQTPLHF.

The rearrangement links TRBV5-1 to TRBJ1-1, with D possibly being TRBD1 (5 bases). The ends were cut back, 4 bases at V and 6 bases at J, with 16 bases in the middle. CDR1 SGHRS and CDR2 YFSETQ come from the germline V gene. This CDR3 contains 14 residues. CDR3 amino acids: CASSVEQDRAEAFF. In DNA, the CDR3 is TGCGCCAGCAGCGTCGAACAGGATCGGGCTGAAGCTTTCTTT.

J is TRBJ2-7 and V is TRBV2, with D unclear. Germline CDR1 and CDR2: SNHLY and FYNNEI. The CDR3 has 12 residues. Trimming cost V 8 bases and J 0 bases, with 8 bases left between them. CDR3 sequence reads: CASAASSYEQYF. The CDR3 DNA reads as TGTGCCAGCGCGGCAAGCTCCTACGAGCAGTACTTC.

This chain uses TRBV19 with TRBJ1-1; D remains ambiguous. V lost 5 bases to trimming and J lost 1 base, with 11 bases between them. The CDR3 contains 14 residues. Germline CDR1 LNHDA, CDR2 SQIVND (reference sequence). CDR3 in amino acids: CASSLTNPNTEAFF. The CDR3 DNA reads as TGTGCCAGTAGTTTAACAAATCCGAACACTGAAGCTTTCTTT. Full variable domain (outside the CDR3, taken from reference TRBV19 and TRBJ1-1): DGGITQSPKYLFRKEGQNVTLSCEQNLNHDAMYWYRQDPGQGLRLIYYSQIVNDFQKGDIAEGYSVSREKKESFPLTVTSAQKNPTAFYLCASSLTNPNTEAFFGQGTRLTVV.

The chain uses TRBV20-1 and TRBJ2-1; D perhaps matches TRBD2 (5 bases). Trimming removed 1 base at V and 5 bases at J, with 12 bases between. The length of the CDR3 is 14 residues. The germline CDR1 and CDR2 sequences are DFQATT and SNEGSKA (reference sequence). CDR3 protein: CSARGNGLNNEQFF. DNA of the CDR3: TGCAGTGCTAGAGGAAATGGACTCAACAATGAGCAGTTCTTC.

This clonotype was counted a few times. The V call is TRBV4-1, the J call TRBJ2-5, with D possibly matching TRBD2 (7 bases). CDR1 and CDR2 from the germline V gene are MGHRA and YSYEKL. The CDR3 is made up of 17 amino acids. Between the trimmed V and J ends, which lost 1 base and 1 base, there was a span of 16 bases. The CDR3: CASSQGVAGALQETQYF. Written as DNA, the CDR3 is TGCGCCAGCAGCCAAGGGGTGGCGGGGGCCCTCCAAGAGACCCAGTACTTC.

The V and J genes are TRBV20-1 and TRBJ2-1; TRBD2 agrees at 7 bases. Per germline, CDR1 DFQATT and CDR2 SNEGSKA (reference sequence). J was trimmed by 8 bases and V by 3 bases; bases with no gene match: 7. This CDR3 contains 13 residues. The CDR3 coding sequence is TGCAGTGCTAGGGGAACTAGCGCCCATGAGCAGTTCTTC. Protein product: CSARGTSAHEQFF.

This chain uses TRBV7-8 with TRBJ2-1, with 9 bases matching TRBD1. The germline V gene encodes CDR1 SGHVS and CDR2 FQNEAQ. The trim removed 1 base at V and 2 bases at J, leaving 3 bases unmatched. The CDR3 length is 16 residues. Here the CDR3 reads CASSLVWDRAYNEQFF. The CDR3 bases are TGTGCCAGCAGCTTAGTGTGGGACAGGGCCTACAATGAGCAGTTCTTC.

This clonotype was detected a few times. The chain employs TRBV13 and TRBJ2-3; D is unclear. V was cut by 4 bases and J by 2 bases, with 10 bases left in between. CDR3 length equals 14 residues. CDR1 and CDR2 from the germline V gene are PRHDT and FYEKMQ (reference sequence). The CDR3 is CASSSSSATDTQYF. The CDR3 DNA follows: TGTGCCAGCAGCTCATCTAGTGCCACAGATACGCAGTATTTT.

This clonotype was counted between two and nine times. The CDR3 spells CASSLGPKNYGYTF. The CDR3 coding sequence is TGTGCCAGCAGCTTAGGGCCAAAAAACTATGGCTACACCTTC. The chain links TRBV7-6 to TRBJ1-2; unclear D gene. Between the trimmed V and J ends, which lost 1 base and 2 bases, there was a span of 8 bases. Germline assignment: CDR1 SGHVS and CDR2 FNYEAQ. This CDR3 spans 14 amino acids.

This chain connects TRBV15 to TRBJ2-5; 8 bases are shared with TRBD1. CDR3 length equals 15 residues. Germline CDR1 reads LNHNV; CDR2 reads YYDKDF (reference sequence). V lost 0 bases to trimming and J lost 5 bases; unmatched junction nucleotides: 5. The CDR3 reads CATSRDPGGTETQYF. DNA of the CDR3: TGTGCCACCAGCAGAGACCCAGGGGGCACTGAGACCCAGTACTTC.